These 2 T cell receptor beta chains originate from one sample sequenced in a study of T cell responses to AZD1222 COVID-19 vaccine. Generated by immunoSEQ multiplex PCR, the TCRdb table keeps only in-frame clones and is missing some. The table shows 150,000 to 200,000 clones, with around 90% occurring only once. The sample here was peripheral blood, taken 28 days after the second AZD1222 dose. The receptors derive from an adult who received the AZD1222 COVID-19 vaccine.

In its sample, this clone was seen a few times. This chain links TRBV30 with TRBJ1-5; D remains ambiguous. V lost 0 bases and J 2 bases, leaving 8 bases between the germline ends. Per the germline V gene, CDR1 is GTSNPN and CDR2 is SVGIG (reference sequence). The CDR3 extends over 14 amino acids. This chain's CDR3 is CAWSVLSGNQPQHF. CDR3 nucleotide sequence: TGTGCCTGGAGTGTACTATCGGGCAATCAGCCCCAGCATTTT.

This clone was detected only a few times. The V gene is TRBV3-1 (or the pseudogene TRBV3-2), the J gene TRBJ1-3; D perhaps matches TRBD1 (5 bases). This CDR3 spans 15 amino acids. Between the trimmed V and J ends, which lost 0 bases and 4 bases, there was a span of 10 bases. Germline CDR1 LGHDT, CDR2 YNNKEL (reference sequence). The CDR3 is CASSQEGGSGNTIYF. The DNA of the CDR3 is TGTGCCAGCAGCCAAGAGGGGGGTTCCGGAAACACCATATATTTT.